The 11 T cell receptor beta chains reported below all come from one sample, sequenced in a study of regulatory T cells in long-lasting Graves disease. Building of the TCR beta libraries involved iRepertoire HTBI primers and Arm-PCR of CDR3 regions. One entry per CDR3 protein, called by TCRdb with MiXCR from the multiplex PCR reads. The sample yields roughly 510,000 distinct CDR3 sequences, 15% to 20% seen once. Time point meaning: newly diagnosed GD, antithyroid drugs for less than 3 months. RNA isolated from PBMCs was used to make the TCR library. Another study also made use of these data, one on T cells in Graves' hyperthyroidism and ophthalmopathy.

The starting material was peripheral blood mononuclear cells (PBMCs), obtained at new diagnosis, from a patient treated with antithyroid drugs. The receptors originated from a man aged 18 to 30 with Graves disease.

This clonotype was counted ten times or more. The chain joins TRBV15 to TRBJ1-6; 11 bases match TRBD1. The V gene's germline CDR1 is LNHNV and CDR2 YYDKDF (reference sequence). With 1 base clipped from V and 9 bases from J, the junction kept 5 bases outside the gene matches. The length of the CDR3 is 16 residues. DNA of the CDR3: TGTGCCACCAGCAGAGGGGACAGGGGGATGGGTTCACCCCTCCACTTT. It codes for CATSRGDRGMGSPLHF.

J is TRBJ2-1 and V is TRBV20-1; 12 nucleotides match TRBD2. The V segment lost 5 bases and the J segment 9 bases; nucleotides outside the gene matches: 11. Germline CDR1 DFQATT, CDR2 SNEGSKA (reference sequence). The CDR3 loop spans 15 amino acids. Here the CDR3 DNA reads TGCAGTGCTGTTTCCGGGGCTAGCGGGAGGGTTGAGCAGTTCTTC. Translated: CSAVSGASGRVEQFF.

The gene calls are TRBV7-9 and TRBJ2-5, with 7 bases that match TRBD2. Looked up from germline, CDR1 is SEHNR and CDR2 is FQNEAQ (reference sequence). The length of the CDR3 is 15 residues. Losses at the gene ends were 5 bases for V and 2 bases for J; bases not matched to a gene: 8. The CDR3 region has the DNA TGTGCCAGCAGCCAAGGCGGGGGTAGGCAAGAGACCCAGTACTTC. The encoded protein is CASSQGGGRQETQYF.

This clonotype has a count of ten or more. This chain links TRBV30 with TRBJ2-7, with 9 bases identical to TRBD2. V trimming: 0 bases; J trimming: 6 bases; junction bases outside the gene matches: 6. The CDR3 contains 14 residues. Germline assignment: CDR1 GTSNPN and CDR2 SVGIG (reference sequence). DNA for the CDR3: TGTGCCTGGAGTGTGGGCGGACTAGCGCTCGAGCAGTACTTC. This encodes CAWSVGGLALEQYF. The full variable domain, completed using reference TRBV30 and TRBJ2-7, is SQTIHQWPATLVQPVGSPLSLECTVEGTSNPNLYWYRQAAGRGLQLLFYSVGIGQISSEVPQNLSASRPQDRQFILSSKKLLLSDSGFYLCAWSVGGLALEQYFGPGTRLTVT.

The chain couples TRBV7-8 to TRBJ2-7; D unclear. Per germline, CDR1 SGHVS and CDR2 FQNEAQ. V was cut by 1 base and J by 7 bases, with 11 bases left in between. The CDR3 extends over 13 amino acids. CDR3 nucleotide sequence: TGTGCCAGCAGCTTAGGAACATTGTGGGAGCAGTACTTC. This translates into CASSLGTLWEQYF.

The J gene is TRBJ2-6, the V gene TRBV7-9; 7 nucleotides align to TRBD1. In germline, CDR1 is SEHNR, CDR2 FQNEAQ (reference sequence). V trimming: 11 bases; J trimming: 0 bases; junction bases outside the gene matches: 10. The CDR3 length is 16 residues. In DNA form, the CDR3 reads TGTGCCCCGGGGCAGGGGGATCCCTCTGGGGCCAACGTCCTGACTTTC. Its translation: CAPGQGDPSGANVLTF.

The chain links TRBV15 to TRBJ2-7, with 10 bases fitting TRBD2. CDR1 is LNHNV, CDR2 YYDKDF, per germline (reference sequence). The CDR3 covers 18 residues. Losses at the gene ends were 0 bases for V and 2 bases for J; bases not matched to a gene: 10. The CDR3 DNA reads as TGTGCCACCAGCAGAGAAAACGTTATAACTAGCGGGGCCTACGAGCAGTACTTC. It specifies CATSRENVITSGAYEQYF.

The J gene is TRBJ2-7, the V gene TRBV13; 14 bases map to TRBD2. With V trimmed by 7 bases and J by 5 bases, 7 bases remained unmatched. Looked up from germline, CDR1 is PRHDT and CDR2 is FYEKMQ (reference sequence). The CDR3 length is 15 residues. CDR3 nucleotide sequence: TGTGCCAGCACCCTGCGGACTAGCGGGAGGAACGAGCAGTACTTC. Translation gives CASTLRTSGRNEQYF.

This clonotype was found a few times. The rearrangement joins TRBV7-2 to TRBJ2-1; D gene unclear. With 5 bases removed from V and 8 bases from J, the gap between germline ends came to 16 bases. Germline assignment: CDR1 SGHTA and CDR2 FQGNSA. This CDR3 region has 14 residues. The CDR3 DNA sequence: TGTGCCAGCAGCCCTGAAGACTTGGGCCATGAGCAGTTCTTC. It encodes CASSPEDLGHEQFF.

The chain links TRBV5-4 to TRBJ2-7; TRBD2 matches 11 bases. The germline CDR1 and CDR2 sequences are SGHNT and YYREEE (reference sequence). The CDR3 contains 14 residues. The trim removed 1 base at V and 5 bases at J, leaving 2 bases unmatched. CDR3: CASSLMGLADEQYF. CDR3 nucleotides: TGTGCCAGCAGCTTGATGGGACTAGCGGACGAGCAGTACTTC.

This sequence joins TRBV28 and TRBJ1-2; tentatively, D is TRBD1 (5 bases). The length of the CDR3 is 14 residues. Germline CDR1 is MDHEN and CDR2 is SYDVKM. V was clipped by 10 bases and J by 2 bases, with 17 bases between them. CDR3 in DNA: TGTGCCACCTTACCCCGACGGGGGAACTATGGCTACACCTTC. This codes for CATLPRRGNYGYTF.